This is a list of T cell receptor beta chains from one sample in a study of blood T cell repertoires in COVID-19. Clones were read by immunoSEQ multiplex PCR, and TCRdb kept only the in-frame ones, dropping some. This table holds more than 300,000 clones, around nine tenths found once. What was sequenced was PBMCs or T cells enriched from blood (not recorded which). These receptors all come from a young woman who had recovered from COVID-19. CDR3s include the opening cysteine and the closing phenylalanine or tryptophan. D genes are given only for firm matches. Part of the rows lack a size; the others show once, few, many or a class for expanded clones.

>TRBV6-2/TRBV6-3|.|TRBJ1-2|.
TGTGCCAGCAGTTATCCCCGGGGCTATGGCTACACCTTC
CASSYPRGYGYTF
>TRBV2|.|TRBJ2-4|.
TGTGCCAGCGGAAGATTAACAGGAGCACAAGCCAAAAACATTCAGTACTTC
CASGRLTGAQAKNIQYF
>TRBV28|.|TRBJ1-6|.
TGTGCCAGCAGCCTCGCCGGGAGGTCGGGCAATTCACCCCTCCACTTT
CASSLAGRSGNSPLHF
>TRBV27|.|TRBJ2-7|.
TGTGCCAGCAGAACTCAGGGTGAGCAGTACTTC
CASRTQGEQYF
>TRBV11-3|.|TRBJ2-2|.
TGTGCCAGCAGCAGAGGGCCGAACACCGGGGAGCTGTTTTTT
CASSRGPNTGELFF
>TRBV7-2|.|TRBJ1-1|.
TGTGCCAGCACACTAACAGGGAACGGAGGCACTGAAGCTTTCTTT
CASTLTGNGGTEAFF
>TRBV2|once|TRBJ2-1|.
TGTGCCAGCAGGGCAGTTACACAGGGCCGTAGGGAGCAGTTCTTC
CASRAVTQGRREQFF
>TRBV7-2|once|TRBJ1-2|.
TGTGCCAGCAGCCCCGTGTCAGGGGAGAACTATGGCTACACCTTC
CASSPVSGENYGYTF
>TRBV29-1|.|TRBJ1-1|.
TGCAGCGTTGCAAACACTGAAGCTTTCTTT
CSVANTEAFF
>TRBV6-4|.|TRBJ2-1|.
TGTGCCAGCAGCCCCACAGGTACTTACTCCTACAATGAGCAGTTCTTC
CASSPTGTYSYNEQFF
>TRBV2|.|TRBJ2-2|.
TGTGCCAGCAGTGAAGGGTTGTCATTGAGCACCGGGGAGCTGTTTTTT
CASSEGLSLSTGELFF
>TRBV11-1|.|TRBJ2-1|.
TGTGCCAGCAGCTTACAAAGCAGGAATGAGCAGTTCTTC
CASSLQSRNEQFF
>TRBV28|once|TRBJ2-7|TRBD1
TGTGCCAGCAGTTTAGGGGGACAGGCCTCCTACGAGCAGTACTTC
CASSLGGQASYEQYF
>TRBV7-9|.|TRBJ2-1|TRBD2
TGTGCCAGCAGCTACGGGACTAGCGGGAGTCGGTCCCTGTTCTTC
CASSYGTSGSRSLFF
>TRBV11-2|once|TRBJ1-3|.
TGTGCCAGCAGCTTTTTAGAGGGGGCTGGAAACACCATATATTTT
CASSFLEGAGNTIYF
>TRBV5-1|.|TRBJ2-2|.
TGCGCCAGCAGCTTGCCCGGGGATAACGGGGAGCTGTTTTTT
CASSLPGDNGELFF
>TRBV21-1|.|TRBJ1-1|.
TGTGCCAGCAGCAAATTAAGACCGGGGGGGTCCCTAATGAACACTGAAGCTTTCTTT
CASSKLRPGGSLMNTEAFF
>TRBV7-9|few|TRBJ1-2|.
TGTGCCAGCAGCTTAGGAACAGGGCATGGCTACACCTTC
CASSLGTGHGYTF